This TCR beta chain was sequenced for a study of blood T cell repertoires in COVID-19 (dated by TCRdb to 2018 to 2020). Some background on the complete study: Samples covering the acute and convalescent phases of COVID-19 were provided by collaborators in the United States, Italy and Spain. Subjects who had been exposed to COVID-19, were actively infected with it, or had recovered from it provided the deeply sampled blood TCRbeta repertoires that made up the dataset. Samples came from the ongoing ImmuneRACE study (first 160 participants) plus 1,254 subjects from 6 global collaborators. Sample metadata almost always included a de-identified subject ID, COVID-19 status, age in years and sex. Where HLA class I and class II types were available, the types were taken from metadata supplied by the sample provider, not from assay-based typing. The material from the prospective study consisted of cDNA or gDNA derived from T cells, B-cell-depleted T cells, or PBMCs. The repertoires were made available in a free public database intended to serve as a resource for research on the immune response to SARS-CoV-2. What the research found in general, with its limitations: Clinical and demographic metadata were provided uncurated, with the amount varying by source and participant.

One collaborating source in Seattle enrolled patients during active infection and followed them longitudinally through the course of disease. The collaborating institutions used their own protocols to collect whole blood in K2EDTA tubes. For TCRbeta analysis, collaborator samples were shipped as frozen whole blood, as isolated PBMCs, or as DNA extracted from either sample type. The immunoSEQ Assay, a bias-controlled multiplex PCR, was used to amplify TCRbeta CDR3 regions from genomic DNA. The published analysis was carried out like this. Within the assay, amplification of reference gene primers was used to estimate how many nucleated cells each sample contained. To quantify the absolute abundance of each unique TCRbeta CDR3 rearrangement, sequence reads were collapsed and filtered. For each sample, productive Simpson clonality was calculated as the square root of Simpson's diversity index across productive rearrangements. In its TCRdb copy, this immuneACCESS table keeps in-frame sequences only and misses some clones. Where compared with another copy, unresolved V genes explain less than half of these, and the others have no known cause. Clonal size and the V and J genes are those of that table, whereas D and trimming came from the DNA. Recorded for this sample are approximately 180,000 clones; roughly 79% of them occurred a single time. The ten largest make up roughly 12% of the sample.

On this clone itself: What antigen it recognizes has not been identified. Per-base quality was not reported, and no clone a single base away is much larger than it.

The clonotype originates from a woman aged 80 or older with COVID-19, enrolled during active disease. Sequencing used peripheral blood.

The nucleotides read TGTGCCAGCAGGAAACAGGGGGCAGGCTATGGCTACACCTTC. The translation is CASRKQGAGYGYTF. The chain was built from TRBV3-1 (or the pseudogene TRBV3-2) and TRBJ1-2, with TRBD1 identical over 9 junction bases. The CDR3, from cysteine to phenylalanine, totals 14 residues. Solely the CDR3 DNA is kept, with 42 bases framed from the first base. Trimming accounts for 6 bases at V and 4 bases at J, while the number of junction bases matched to no gene is 6. From a lookup of the germline V gene (reference sequence), CDR1 and CDR2 are LGHDT and YNNKEL.